The clone carrying this T cell receptor (beta chain) has ten or more counts. The record originates from a study of T cells in Graves' hyperthyroidism and ophthalmopathy. TCR beta CDR3 sequences were amplified from RNA transcripts. HTBI primers were used for first-round RT-PCR of the TCR CDR3. TCRdb fed the multiplex PCR reads into MiXCR, producing one record per CDR3 protein. The data hold approximately 360,000 distinct CDR3 sequences, with about 15% observed a single time. The sequencing sample was made of blood. This sequence was found in a woman aged 18-29 years with Graves' hyperthyroidism that later progressed to Graves' ophthalmopathy.

CDR3 loop: CASSLSGPQETQYF. DNA of the CDR3: TGTGCCAGCAGTTTAAGCGGGCCCCAGGAGACCCAGTACTTC. The V call is TRBV12-3 or TRBV12-4, the J call TRBJ2-5; D possibly corresponds to TRBD2 (6 bases). The CDR3 extends over 14 amino acids. Trimming removed 2 bases from V and 5 bases from J, with 12 bases in between.